The entry below gives a single T cell receptor (beta chain) sequence along with its context. As yet, its antigen is unknown. Use of 60 Vbeta and 13 Jbeta primers characterized the PCR. This table comes from immunoSEQ multiplex PCR, and its TCRdb copy is limited to in-frame clones, with some not included. The table records about 140,000 clones, 80% of them present only once. Donors showed nominal health when sampled, although they likely had unrecorded immune exposures. This specimen comes from a study of cytomegalovirus exposure and HLA in healthy donors. The study, taken as a whole, reports: Across HLA loci, a later analysis found differing TCR association rates, with DRB1 most and HLA-C fewest. Immune exposure information available was restricted to CMV serostatus. Reports state that TCR beta sequences accurately predicted most subjects' HLA-A and HLA-B alleles.

CDR1 and CDR2 from the germline V gene are SGDLS and YYNGEE. The CDR3 contains 17 residues. V dropped 3 bases and J dropped 7; count of bases not matched to a gene: 11. V and J are TRBV9 and TRBJ1-6, with TRBD1 matching over 9 bases. Source material: PBMCs. The sequence derives from a man aged 35 to 55 in good health and CMV-seronegative. The CDR3 here is CASSADFTGTGNSPLHF. The CDR3 DNA follows: TGTGCCAGCAGCGCAGACTTTACCGGGACAGGGAATTCACCCCTCCACTTT.